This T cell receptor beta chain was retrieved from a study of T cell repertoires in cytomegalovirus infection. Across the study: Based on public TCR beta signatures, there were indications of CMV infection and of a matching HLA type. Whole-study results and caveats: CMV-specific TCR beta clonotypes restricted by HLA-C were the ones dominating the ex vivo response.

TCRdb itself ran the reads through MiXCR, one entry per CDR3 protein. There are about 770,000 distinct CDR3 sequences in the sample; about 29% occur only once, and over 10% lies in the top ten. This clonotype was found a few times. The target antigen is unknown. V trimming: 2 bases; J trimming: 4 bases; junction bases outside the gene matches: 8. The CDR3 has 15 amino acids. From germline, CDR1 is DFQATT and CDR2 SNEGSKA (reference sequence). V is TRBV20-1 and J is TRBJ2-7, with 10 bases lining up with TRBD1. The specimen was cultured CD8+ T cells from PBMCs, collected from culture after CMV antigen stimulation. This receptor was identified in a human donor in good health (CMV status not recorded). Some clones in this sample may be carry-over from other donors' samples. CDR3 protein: CSARRGGTGAYEQYF. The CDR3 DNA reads TGCAGTGCTAGAAGGGGAGGGACAGGGGCGTACGAGCAGTACTTC.